This T cell receptor beta chain originates from a study of cytomegalovirus exposure and HLA in healthy donors. Germline CDR1 MDHEN, CDR2 SYDVKM. Trimming cost V 5 bases and J 2 bases, with 16 bases left between them. The CDR3 contains 15 residues. PCR was performed using 60 Vbeta and 13 Jbeta primers. This table comes from immunoSEQ multiplex PCR, and its TCRdb copy is limited to in-frame clones, with some not included. The sample includes 55,000 to 75,000 clones. The source of this sequence is a woman in her 30s in good health and CMV-seronegative. Material for sequencing was PBMCs. This rearrangement joins TRBV28 to TRBJ2-7; TRBD1 is a possible D gene (6 bases). CDR3 sequence reads: CASSAGQPRPYEQYF. The CDR3 nucleotides read TGTGCCAGCAGTGCTGGACAGCCTCGGCCCTACGAGCAGTACTTC.